This T cell receptor beta chain was captured in a study of neurological immune-mediated disorders. Overall study results and limits: Sharing of CDR3 amino acid sequences among expanded clones across subjects was absent, suggesting private repertoires in all groups.

This clonotype was detected ten times or more. The antigen is unknown. cDNA was made by 5'RACE with 10-nucleotide random UMIs. MiXCR was run by TCRdb on the 5' RACE reads, yielding one entry per CDR3 protein. The sample has about 49,000 distinct CDR3 sequences, 8% to 10% seen once. Time point indicated: longitudinal time-point 1 (baseline). This CDR3 spans 11 amino acids. Germline V CDR1 and CDR2: SQVTM, ANQGSEA. V was pared by 3 bases and J by 6 bases, with 8 bases between. The chain is built from TRBV29-1 and TRBJ1-1, with D possibly TRBD1 on 5 matching bases. The TCR was taken from a woman between 40 and 55 years old in good health. Sequenced material: PBMCs. The CDR3 is CSVEVGAEAFF. As DNA, the CDR3 is TGCAGCGTTGAGGTGGGGGCTGAAGCTTTCTTT.